Presented here are 5 T cell receptor beta chains from one specimen sequenced in a study of T cell changes during pregnancy in multiple sclerosis. Repertoires were generated with immunoSEQ multiplex PCR, while TCRdb's copy carries only in-frame clones and drops some. The table records some 34,000 clones, more than 85% of them present only once. Sequenced here: CD4+ T cells from peripheral blood mononuclear cells, sampled in the third trimester of pregnancy. Receptor source: a female donor in good health, enrolled as a control in a pregnancy study.

The rearrangement uses TRBV5-4 and TRBJ2-1; 7 bases agree with TRBD1. V shed 2 bases, J shed 4 bases, and the junction held 6 bases outside the gene matches. The CDR3 has 15 amino acids. The germline V gene has CDR1 SGHNT and CDR2 YYREEE (reference sequence). This chain's CDR3 is CASSFRQGWYNEQFF. CDR3 nucleotides: TGTGCCAGCAGCTTTCGACAGGGTTGGTACAATGAGCAGTTCTTC.

J is TRBJ1-2 and V is TRBV14; a possible D gene is TRBD1 (5 bases). V lost 0 bases to trimming and J lost 7 bases, with 9 bases between them. There are 13 residues in the CDR3. CDR1 and CDR2 (germline): SGHDN, FVKESK. CDR3 amino acids: CASSQDVRAGYTF. CDR3 DNA: TGTGCCAGCAGCCAAGATGTCAGGGCTGGCTACACCTTC.

The V and J genes are TRBV18 and TRBJ1-3; 8 bases match TRBD1. CDR3 length: 18 amino acids. J gave up 8 bases and V 6 bases, and 21 bases lay outside the gene matches. Germline CDR1 and CDR2: KGHSH and LQKENI. The CDR3 loop is CASSASRGPRSTEDTIYF. The CDR3 DNA sequence: TGTGCCAGCTCGGCATCCAGGGGGCCGCGGTCCACAGAAGACACCATATATTTT. Full variable domain (remainder filled in from reference TRBV18 and TRBJ1-3): NAGVMQNPRHLVRRRGQEARLRCSPMKGHSHVYWYRQLPEEGLKFMVYLQKENIIDESGMPKERFSAEFPKEGPSILRIQQVVRGDSAAYFCASSASRGPRSTEDTIYFGEGSWLTVV.

The V call is TRBV2, the J call TRBJ2-7, with 9 bases lining up with TRBD1. With 6 bases clipped from V and 0 bases from J, the junction kept 6 bases outside the gene matches. The CDR3 runs 15 residues. Germline V lookup: CDR1 SNHLY, CDR2 FYNNEI. DNA of the CDR3: TGTGCCAGCAGCTCGGACAGGGGTGGCTCCTACGAGCAGTACTTC. It translates to CASSSDRGGSYEQYF.

V gene TRBV7-9 combines with J gene TRBJ2-7; 8 bases agree with TRBD1. The CDR3 has 14 amino acids. Germline assignment: CDR1 SEHNR and CDR2 FQNEAQ (reference sequence). J was trimmed by 2 bases and V by 5 bases; bases with no gene match: 5. CDR3 nucleotides: TGTGCCAGCAGCCTCGGGACAGGAACCTACGAGCAGTACTTC. Translating it yields CASSLGTGTYEQYF.